These 25 T cell receptor beta chains originate from one sample sequenced in a study of blood T cells in healthy people across ages. Through a sample-barcoded 5' primer and a J-beta primer mix, a second PCR was run for roughly 7 to 11 cycles. Each CDR3 protein gets one entry after TCRdb re-called the 5' RACE reads with MiXCR. Among 550,000 to 750,000 distinct CDR3 sequences listed, over 20% were seen once. Sequencing was done on a sample of blood. The receptor source for this set is a man aged 65-85 years in good health.

The chain recombines TRBV29-1 with TRBJ1-1; TRBD1 aligns across 7 bases. J lost 4 bases, V lost 3 bases, and 5 bases had no gene match. Looked up from germline, CDR1 is SQVTM and CDR2 is ANQGSEA. CDR3 length equals 13 residues. CDR3 bases: TGCAGCGTTGATAGGGGGCCGGGCACTGAAGCTTTCTTT. Its protein is CSVDRGPGTEAFF.

As DNA, the CDR3 is TGTGCCAGCAGCCCTAGCGGAGTGAAGGATACGCAGTATTTT. This encodes CASSPSGVKDTQYF. The J gene is TRBJ2-3, the V gene TRBV7-2, with TRBD2 matching over 7 bases. With 5 bases clipped from V and 6 bases from J, the junction kept 8 bases outside the gene matches. The CDR3 sequence is 14 residues long. Germline V gives CDR1 SGHTA, CDR2 FQGNSA.

The V gene is TRBV3-1, the J gene TRBJ1-2; 11 nucleotides align to TRBD1. The trim removed 1 base at V and 2 bases at J, leaving 6 bases unmatched. Germline lookup yields CDR1 LGHDT and CDR2 YNNKEL (reference sequence). The CDR3 consists of 17 residues. The chain's CDR3 is CASSQAPGTGGNYGYTF. The CDR3 region has the DNA TGTGCCAGCAGCCAAGCCCCCGGGACAGGGGGGAACTATGGCTACACCTTC.

In regard to this clonotype: This may be a read error: a much more frequent sequence differs by one nucleotide. The chain joins TRBV27 to TRBJ2-7; D remains unclear. CDR1 MNHEY and CDR2 SMNVEV come from the germline V gene (reference sequence). This CDR3 comprises 16 residues. The CDR3 loop is CASSTRWGPIPYEQCF. Here the CDR3 DNA reads TGTGCCAGCAGTACCCGATGGGGTCCAATCCCCTACGAGCAGTGCTTC.

This clonotype was counted between two and nine times. The chain recombines TRBV6-5 with TRBJ1-1; no clear D. Trimming stripped 7 bases from V and 3 bases from J, with 6 bases between. This CDR3 spans 11 amino acids. Per the germline V gene, CDR1 is MNHEY and CDR2 is SVGAGI. The CDR3 DNA reads TGTGCCAGCATCGAGCACACTGAAGCTTTCTTT. Its translation: CASIEHTEAFF.

In the case of this clonotype: Mismatch with germline at one junction end may stem from a read error. V usage is TRBV10-3 and J usage is TRBJ2-5, with 11 bases fitting TRBD1. CDR3 length: 15 residues. Germline assignment: CDR1 ENHRY and CDR2 SYGVKD. In DNA form, the CDR3 reads TGTGTCATCAGTGGGTGGACAGGGGGCGCGGAGACCCAGTACTTC. Amino acids: CVISGWTGGAETQYF.

The V gene is TRBV12-3 or TRBV12-4, the J gene TRBJ1-3; perhaps TRBD1 as D (6 bases). With 5 bases removed from V and 6 bases from J, the gap between germline ends came to 17 bases. CDR3 length: 15 amino acids. This CDR3 is CASSATGYGENTIYF. The CDR3 DNA reads as TGTGCCAGCAGTGCTACAGGGTATGGCGAAAACACCATATATTTT.

The chain joins TRBV7-9 to TRBJ2-1; TRBD1 matches at 7 bases. The trim removed 2 bases at V and 7 bases at J, leaving 11 bases unmatched. Germline loops: CDR1 SEHNR, CDR2 FQNEAQ (reference sequence). There are 16 residues in the CDR3. CDR3 DNA sequence: TGTGCCAGCAGCTTACATTACCGACAGGGCCGAAATGAGCAGTTCTTC. Its translation: CASSLHYRQGRNEQFF.

The rearrangement links TRBV7-6 to TRBJ2-3; the match to TRBD1 covers 10 bases. The V and J ends lost 5 bases and 4 bases, in that order; junction bases with no gene match: 6. CDR1 and CDR2 (germline): SGHVS, FNYEAQ. The CDR3 runs 15 residues. CDR3 loop: CASSMGTGVPDTQYF. The CDR3 nucleotides read TGTGCCAGCAGCATGGGGACAGGGGTGCCAGATACGCAGTATTTT.

The gene calls are TRBV6-5 and TRBJ2-4; tentative D call: TRBD1 (6 bases). V was pared by 2 bases and J by 9 bases, with 20 bases between. The CDR3 extends over 16 amino acids. Per the germline V gene, CDR1 is MNHEY and CDR2 is SVGAGI. CDR3: CASSYTHRAASGIQYF. CDR3 sequence (DNA): TGTGCCAGCAGTTACACGCACAGGGCCGCAAGTGGCATTCAGTACTTC.

In regard to this clonotype: The junction departs from the called germline gene at one end, perhaps through a read error. The V gene is TRBV20-1, the J gene TRBJ2-1; 9 nucleotides agree with TRBD2. Germline values: CDR1 DFQATT, CDR2 SNEGSKA (reference sequence). The CDR3 has 16 amino acids. The CDR3 DNA reads TGCAGTGCTAGAGTCGGGGCGGGAGGGCGTTCCAATGAGCGGTTCTTC. This codes for CSARVGAGGRSNERFF.

The gene calls are TRBV3-1 and TRBJ1-3, with 8 bases identical to TRBD1. The trim removed 4 bases at V and 3 bases at J, leaving 8 bases unmatched. Germline lookup yields CDR1 LGHDT and CDR2 YNNKEL (reference sequence). The CDR3 length is 16 residues. As DNA, the CDR3 is TGTGCCAGCAGCCCCGGGACAGGTACTCTTGGAAACACCATATATTTT. It codes for CASSPGTGTLGNTIYF. Based on the CDR3 plus reference TRBV3-1 and TRBJ1-3, the full variable domain is DTAVSQTPKYLVTQMGNDKSIKCEQNLGHDTMYWYKQDSKKFLKIMFSYNNKELIINETVPNRFSPKSPDKAHLNLHINSLELGDSAVYFCASSPGTGTLGNTIYFGEGSWLTVV.

The genes are TRBV27 and TRBJ1-1; no reliable D call. V lost 1 base to trimming and J lost 1 base, with 4 bases between them. Per germline, CDR1 MNHEY and CDR2 SMNVEV (reference sequence). The CDR3 runs to 13 residues. CDR3 bases: TGTGCCAGCAGTTTATACCGGAACACTGAAGCTTTCTTT. This gives the protein CASSLYRNTEAFF.

The chain employs TRBV29-1 and TRBJ2-2; 7 bases are shared with TRBD1. J was trimmed by 5 bases and V by 7 bases; bases with no gene match: 13. This CDR3 is built from 15 residues. Per the germline V gene, CDR1 is SQVTM and CDR2 is ANQGSEA. The CDR3 DNA reads as TGCAGCGGATTTGGAGGCCAGGGGGAAACCGGGGAGCTGTTTTTT. It is translated as CSGFGGQGETGELFF.

This chain joins TRBV29-1 and TRBJ1-1; no definite D call. Trimming took off 0 bases at V and 5 bases at J, with 13 bases between the two ends. The CDR3 sequence is 14 residues long. The germline V gene encodes CDR1 SQVTM and CDR2 ANQGSEA. As DNA, the CDR3 is TGCAGCGTTGAAGATAGGTCGCCCAGGACTGAAGCTTTCTTT. Its protein is CSVEDRSPRTEAFF.

Concerning this clonotype: This clone may be a read error of a much larger clone one base away. The chain recombines TRBV12-3 or TRBV12-4 with TRBJ2-7, with 7 nucleotides matching TRBD1. Trimming cost V 5 bases and J 5 bases; bases outside gene matches: 3. The CDR3 sequence is 12 residues long. In nucleotides, the CDR3 is TGTGCCAGCAGTCATGACAGGGACGAGCAGTACTTC. This codes for CASSHDRDEQYF.

The chain couples TRBV7-2 to TRBJ1-5; 8 positions match TRBD1. V was clipped by 5 bases and J by 9 bases; unmatched bases: 3. This CDR3 is 12 amino acids long. The germline gives CDR1 SGHTA, CDR2 FQGNSA. CDR3 in DNA: TGTACCAGCAGCAGCGGGACAGGGCCCCAGCATTTT. As protein: CTSSSGTGPQHF.

This clonotype was detected a few times. V is TRBV7-3 and J is TRBJ2-5; the match to TRBD1 covers 9 bases. The CDR3 consists of 14 residues. CDR1 and CDR2 from the germline V gene are SGHTA and FQGTGA. V lost 0 bases to trimming and J lost 4 bases; unmatched junction nucleotides: 0. CDR3 residues: CASSLTGQGETQYF. As DNA, the CDR3 is TGTGCCAGCAGCTTAACGGGACAGGGAGAGACCCAGTACTTC.

The genes are TRBV29-1 and TRBJ2-1; TRBD2 might be the D (5 bases). Near its end, the DNA agrees better with TRBJ2-5, so the J call may be wrong. The CDR3 has 13 amino acids. Germline-derived CDR1 and CDR2 are SQVTM and ANQGSEA. CDR3 nucleotide sequence: TGCAGCGTTGAGGCTAGTCGGAGGGAGACCCAGTACTTC. Its translation: CSVEASRRETQYF.

CDR3 sequence: CSVVRTSYNEQFF. The CDR3, as DNA: TGCAGCGTTGTCAGAACGTCCTACAATGAGCAGTTCTTC. The V and J genes are TRBV29-1 and TRBJ2-1; D is uncertain. Trimming took 4 bases from V and 1 from J, leaving 8 bases between them. The CDR3 length is 13 residues. Germline CDR1 SQVTM, CDR2 ANQGSEA.

This clonotype was counted ten times or more. The chain links TRBV4-1 to TRBJ1-5; tentatively, D is TRBD1 (6 bases). Germline V gene lookup returns CDR1 MGHRA and CDR2 YSYEKL. Trimming shortened V by 0 bases and J by 1 base, and 7 bases separated the two germline ends. The CDR3 runs 15 residues. CDR3 DNA sequence: TGCGCCAGCAGCCAAGATCAGGGGAGCAATCAGCCCCAGCATTTT. It translates to CASSQDQGSNQPQHF.

The rearrangement joins TRBV9 to TRBJ2-5, with D unclear. Per the germline V gene, CDR1 is SGDLS and CDR2 is YYNGEE. CDR3 length: 13 residues. Trimming stripped 0 bases from V and 7 bases from J, with 10 bases between. The CDR3 loop reads CASSVAQLVTQYF. CDR3 DNA sequence: TGTGCCAGCAGCGTAGCACAGCTAGTGACCCAGTACTTC.

This clonotype has only a few counts. The CDR3: CATSDYRGGQETQYF. In nucleotides, the CDR3 is TGTGCCACCAGTGATTACAGGGGGGGCCAAGAGACCCAGTACTTC. The V and J genes are TRBV24-1 and TRBJ2-5; D is perhaps TRBD1 (8 bases). Trimming took 2 bases from V and 1 from J, leaving 10 bases between them. This CDR3 has 15 residues. Germline V gene sequence: CDR1 KGHDR, CDR2 SFDVKD.

CDR3 residues: CSALHSGSPYEQYF. Written as DNA, the CDR3 is TGCAGTGCCCTCCATAGCGGGAGCCCCTACGAGCAGTACTTC. The chain carries TRBV20-1 and TRBJ2-5; TRBD2 matches at 9 bases. The end of the DNA aligns better with TRBJ2-7, so the J call may be wrong. There are 14 residues in the CDR3. Germline CDR1 reads DFQATT; CDR2 reads SNEGSKA (reference sequence).

Only a few counts were recorded for this clonotype. The CDR3 DNA is TGTGCCAGCAGCTCAGCAGGGGGCGGTTACGAGCAGTACTTC. It is translated as CASSSAGGGYEQYF. The chain combines TRBV7-2 with TRBJ2-7, with 8 bases aligning to TRBD1. The V and J ends lost 4 bases and 4 bases, in that order; junction bases with no gene match: 6. The CDR3 covers 14 residues. Per germline, CDR1 SGHTA and CDR2 FQGNSA.